The entry below describes one T cell receptor beta chain. Deletions cut 3 bases from V and 6 bases from J, with 11 bases between. This CDR3 contains 13 residues. Germline CDR1 is SGHVS and CDR2 is FQNEAQ. The sample belongs to a study of shared clonotypes between healthy human individuals. Profiled with immunoSEQ multiplex PCR; TCRdb holds only in-frame clones, not every one. Of about 960,000 clones in the sample, 76% were seen once. The investigators split CD4+ cells into a CD45RA+ naive subset and a CD45RA-negative memory subset. The sample taken for sequencing was memory CD4+ T cells sorted from blood. Subset noted: CD45RA-negative fraction. The TCR sequence derives from a man younger than 35 in good health. This rearrangement joins TRBV7-8 to TRBJ2-5; D possibly corresponds to TRBD1 (6 bases). CDR3 sequence: CASSFDRPQTQYF. The CDR3 DNA reads as TGTGCCAGCAGCTTCGACAGGCCCCAGACCCAGTACTTC.